The 27 T cell receptor beta chains below come from one sample, sequenced in a study of cytomegalovirus exposure and HLA in healthy donors. Use of 60 Vbeta and 13 Jbeta primers characterized the PCR. Method: immunoSEQ multiplex PCR; TCRdb's copy keeps in-frame clones and lacks some. The sample includes about 140,000 clones, more than 60% of them seen just once. The sample comprised PBMCs. These receptors were taken from a male donor in good health and CMV-seronegative.

V is TRBV19 and J is TRBJ1-1, with D perhaps TRBD1 (5 bases). Germline V gene sequence: CDR1 LNHDA, CDR2 SQIVND (reference sequence). The CDR3 sequence is 15 residues long. V lost 2 bases and J 4 bases, leaving 14 bases between the germline ends. CDR3 protein: CASSIIGMGGTEAFF. The DNA for the CDR3 is TGTGCCAGTAGTATAATTGGCATGGGGGGCACTGAAGCTTTCTTT.

The table lists this clone with a count of one. This chain uses TRBV7-9 with TRBJ1-2, with 12 bases that match TRBD1. The CDR3 contains 17 residues. Trimming at V came to 6 bases and at J to 4 bases, leaving 12 bases not matched to a gene. Germline CDR1 SEHNR, CDR2 FQNEAQ (reference sequence). CDR3 DNA: TGTGCCAGCAGTTTCGGGACAGGGGGCGCAGCAAGCTATGGCTACACCTTC. Its translation: CASSFGTGGAASYGYTF. Full variable domain (outside the CDR3, taken from reference TRBV7-9 and TRBJ1-2): DTGVSQNPRHKITKRGQNVTFRCDPISEHNRLYWYRQTLGQGPEFLTYFQNEAQLEKSRLLSDRFSAERPKGSFSTLEIQRTEQGDSAMYLCASSFGTGGAASYGYTFGSGTRLTVV.

The CDR3 DNA reads TGTGCCTGGATCCACAGGGGTATCGCCTACTATGGCTACACCTTC. Translating it yields CAWIHRGIAYYGYTF. This sequence joins TRBV30 and TRBJ1-2, with TRBD1 identical over 7 bases. Germline assignment: CDR1 GTSNPN and CDR2 SVGIG (reference sequence). CDR3 length: 15 amino acids. J gave up 3 bases and V 4 bases, and 11 bases lay outside the gene matches.

V and J are TRBV6-5 and TRBJ1-1, with D tentatively TRBD1 (6 bases). From germline, CDR1 is MNHEY and CDR2 SVGAGI. Between the trimmed V and J ends, which lost 1 base and 2 bases, there was a span of 11 bases. The CDR3 is 15 amino acids. The CDR3 is CASSYFGGLNTEAFF. DNA for the CDR3: TGTGCCAGCAGTTACTTTGGGGGCCTTAACACTGAAGCTTTCTTT.

The chain is built from TRBV19 and TRBJ1-5; D is unresolved. From germline, CDR1 is LNHDA and CDR2 SQIVND (reference sequence). V lost 7 bases to trimming and J lost 0 bases, with 10 bases between them. This CDR3 contains 14 residues. CDR3 loop: CASTRAVSNQPQHF. The DNA of the CDR3 is TGTGCCAGTACGAGGGCCGTTAGCAATCAGCCCCAGCATTTT.

V and J are TRBV29-1 and TRBJ1-2; D might be TRBD1 (6 bases). CDR3 size: 12 residues. V was pared by 6 bases and J by 4 bases, with 12 bases between. CDR1 and CDR2 from the germline V gene are SQVTM and ANQGSEA. CDR3 in DNA: TGCAGCGTCGAACAGGGAAGCTATGGCTACACCTTC. Protein product: CSVEQGSYGYTF.

The V gene is TRBV7-8, the J gene TRBJ1-5; 9 bases match TRBD1. Germline V gene sequence: CDR1 SGHVS, CDR2 FQNEAQ. The junction had 3 bases not matched to a gene; V was cut back by 3 bases and J by 6 bases. This CDR3 region has 14 residues. The CDR3 reads CASSFGTGTQPQHF. CDR3 sequence (DNA): TGTGCCAGCAGCTTCGGGACAGGGACTCAGCCCCAGCATTTT.

The genes are TRBV15 and TRBJ1-5; TRBD1 agrees at 8 bases. Trimming cost V 3 bases and J 7 bases; bases outside gene matches: 2. The CDR3 extends over 13 amino acids. Germline-derived CDR1 and CDR2 are LNHNV and YYDKDF (reference sequence). CDR3 sequence: CATSSDRGQPQHF. The CDR3 bases are TGTGCCACCAGCAGTGACAGGGGCCAGCCCCAGCATTTT.

This clone was counted once. A read error may produce the germline difference seen at one junction end. The chain carries TRBV27 and TRBJ1-2; maybe TRBD1 (6 bases). Germline CDR1 reads MNHEY; CDR2 reads SMNVEV (reference sequence). CDR3 length: 14 amino acids. The CDR3 DNA follows: TGTGCCAGCAGTTTAACGGGACAAACTAATGGCTACCCCTTC. Translated, it gives CASSLTGQTNGYPF.

This clone has just a few counts. The genes are TRBV5-4 and TRBJ1-2, with D possibly TRBD1 on 6 matching bases. Trimming left V 3 bases short and J 5 bases short, with 23 bases between. The CDR3 extends over 17 amino acids. CDR1 SGHNT and CDR2 YYREEE come from the germline V gene (reference sequence). DNA of the CDR3: TGTGCCAGCAGCTCCAGGGGCGACACGTCGGGTGAATATGGCTACACCTTC. Translated: CASSSRGDTSGEYGYTF.

This clone was seen more than once but under ten times. V gene TRBV5-6 combines with J gene TRBJ1-2; 7 bases are shared with TRBD1. CDR1 is SGHDT and CDR2 is YYEEEE in the germline V gene. The CDR3 totals 14 residues. The J segment lost 2 bases and the V segment lost 5 bases, leaving 6 bases of the junction unmatched. Here the CDR3 DNA reads TGTGCCAGCAGAAGGTCAGGGGGAAACTATGGCTACACCTTC. It specifies CASRRSGGNYGYTF.

This clone has only a few counts. The gene calls are TRBV7-2 and TRBJ2-2; 9 nucleotides line up with TRBD2. Losses at the gene ends were 2 bases for V and 6 bases for J; bases not matched to a gene: 7. This CDR3 region has 16 residues. Germline V gives CDR1 SGHTA, CDR2 FQGNSA. The CDR3 region has the DNA TGTGCCAGCAGCTTAATGGCGGGGGGGAAGGCCGGGGAGCTGTTTTTT. Protein sequence: CASSLMAGGKAGELFF.

The chain combines TRBV18 with TRBJ2-7, with D possibly TRBD1 on 6 matching bases. This CDR3 contains 11 residues. The germline gives CDR1 KGHSH, CDR2 LQKENI. Trimming removed 5 bases from V and 5 bases from J, with 7 bases in between. CDR3 in amino acids: CASSYRDEQYF. CDR3 coding DNA: TGTGCCAGCTCATACAGGGACGAGCAGTACTTC.

This chain links TRBV7-6 with TRBJ2-5; no reliable D call. Germline V gives CDR1 SGHVS, CDR2 FNYEAQ. V lost 2 bases, J lost 2 bases, and 15 bases lay in between. This CDR3 is 16 amino acids long. CDR3 nucleotide sequence: TGTGCCAGCAGCTTAAAACGACCGGGTCCACAAGAGACCCAGTACTTC. Protein sequence: CASSLKRPGPQETQYF.

This clone occurred once. V usage is TRBV5-1 and J usage is TRBJ1-2, with 10 bases identical to TRBD1. The length of the CDR3 is 15 residues. Germline V lookup: CDR1 SGHRS, CDR2 YFSETQ. The junction had 11 bases not matched to a gene; V was cut back by 4 bases and J by 8 bases. Here the CDR3 reads CASSQRDRGGWGYTF. The DNA of the CDR3 is TGCGCCAGCAGCCAGCGGGACAGGGGAGGATGGGGCTACACCTTC.

This clone turned up a few times. V usage is TRBV30 and J usage is TRBJ1-2; D is uncertain. Trimming left V 7 bases short and J 1 base short, with 19 bases between. The CDR3 covers 15 residues. CDR1 is GTSNPN and CDR2 is SVGIG in the germline V gene (reference sequence). This chain's CDR3 is CALVRESGVNYGYTF. The CDR3 nucleotides read TGTGCCTTGGTCAGAGAGTCCGGGGTTAACTATGGCTACACCTTC.

In regard to this clone: The germline gene is not matched at one end of the junction; a read error may be the cause. The V and J genes are TRBV11-3 and TRBJ2-7, with TRBD1 matching over 10 bases. The CDR3 has 15 amino acids. Germline-derived CDR1 and CDR2 are SGHNT and YENEEA. CDR3 in DNA: TGTCCCAGCAGCTTAGGACAGGGGGTTTCCTACGAGCAGTACTTC. Translated, it gives CPSSLGQGVSYEQYF.

J is TRBJ1-1 and V is TRBV19, with TRBD1 identical over 9 bases. V shed 6 bases, J shed 6 bases, and the junction held 8 bases outside the gene matches. CDR1 and CDR2 (germline): LNHDA, SQIVND (reference sequence). This CDR3 has 14 amino acids. This CDR3 is CASSRGQGSAEAFF. CDR3 sequence (DNA): TGTGCCAGTAGCCGTGGACAGGGGAGCGCTGAAGCTTTCTTT.

The chain employs TRBV30 and TRBJ1-1, with D unclear. This CDR3 has 14 residues. Trimming removed 5 bases at V and 1 base at J, with 14 bases between. CDR1 and CDR2 from the germline V gene are GTSNPN and SVGIG (reference sequence). CDR3 bases: TGTGCCTGGGGTAGGCGGCCAGCGAACACTGAAGCTTTCTTT. This sequence encodes CAWGRRPANTEAFF.

This chain joins TRBV5-4 and TRBJ2-7; TRBD2 aligns across 10 bases. The V and J ends lost 5 bases and 7 bases, in that order; junction bases with no gene match: 27. The CDR3 has 20 residues. Germline CDR1 is SGHNT and CDR2 is YYREEE (reference sequence). The CDR3 nucleotides are TGTGCCAGCAGAGCAGGTACGGGACTCCGGAGGGCTAGCGGGAGAAGTGAGCAGTACTTC. The encoded protein is CASRAGTGLRRASGRSEQYF.

The rearrangement joins TRBV29-1 to TRBJ2-1; 9 bases align to TRBD2. Germline CDR1 is SQVTM and CDR2 is ANQGSEA. The CDR3 spans 21 residues. V shed 7 bases, J shed 0 bases, and the junction held 25 bases outside the gene matches. The CDR3, as DNA: TGCAGCGCCCAAACGCACTTAGCGGGAGTATTTATAGGTAGCTCCTACAATGAGCAGTTCTTC. It translates to CSAQTHLAGVFIGSSYNEQFF.

This clone was counted a single time. The chain combines TRBV7-2 with TRBJ2-6; 9 bases fit TRBD1. The germline V gene encodes CDR1 SGHTA and CDR2 FQGNSA. V shed 0 bases and J 0 bases; nucleotides not matched to a gene: 6. The CDR3 totals 19 residues. In nucleotides, the CDR3 is TGTGCCAGCAGCTTAGCTCCACCGGGACAGGGCTCTGGGGCCAACGTCCTGACTTTC. It is translated as CASSLAPPGQGSGANVLTF.

The rearrangement joins TRBV6-5 to TRBJ1-5, with a tentative D call TRBD1 (5 bases). The germline V gene encodes CDR1 MNHEY and CDR2 SVGAGI. This CDR3 is 13 amino acids long. V was pared by 5 bases and J by 2 bases, with 7 bases between. CDR3 sequence: CASSVRGNQPQHF. DNA of the CDR3: TGTGCCAGCAGTGTCAGGGGCAATCAGCCCCAGCATTTT.

This chain uses TRBV19 with TRBJ1-1; 10 bases map to TRBD1. The V gene end was trimmed by 5 bases and the J gene end by 0 bases; junction bases not matched to a gene: 9. The CDR3 length is 17 residues. Germline V CDR1 and CDR2: LNHDA, SQIVND (reference sequence). CDR3 coding DNA: TGTGCCAGTAGTGGGGGACAGGGGAGGATTTTGAACACTGAAGCTTTCTTT. It encodes CASSGGQGRILNTEAFF. Full variable domain (remainder filled in from reference TRBV19 and TRBJ1-1): DGGITQSPKYLFRKEGQNVTLSCEQNLNHDAMYWYRQDPGQGLRLIYYSQIVNDFQKGDIAEGYSVSREKKESFPLTVTSAQKNPTAFYLCASSGGQGRILNTEAFFGQGTRLTVV.

The V gene is TRBV6-5, the J gene TRBJ1-1; weak D call: TRBD1 (6 bases). The V end was cut by 6 bases, the J end by 7 bases, with 12 bases between. The CDR3 is 12 residues long. Germline values: CDR1 MNHEY, CDR2 SVGAGI. This CDR3 reads CASSLRGGEAFF. For the CDR3, the DNA is TGTGCCAGCAGCCTAAGGGGGGGTGAAGCTTTCTTT.

This clone was observed a single time. The gene calls are TRBV7-9 and TRBJ2-2; maybe TRBD1 (7 bases). The germline V and J ends were trimmed by 8 bases and 2 bases, with 21 bases remaining between them. The germline V gene has CDR1 SEHNR and CDR2 FQNEAQ (reference sequence). The CDR3 consists of 17 residues. As DNA, the CDR3 is TGTGCCAGCCCTCCTGGGGGCGGGACAGCTAACACCGGGGAGCTGTTTTTT. Amino acids: CASPPGGGTANTGELFF.

The chain links TRBV30 to TRBJ1-4, with TRBD1 matching 9 bases. Germline-derived CDR1 and CDR2 are GTSNPN and SVGIG (reference sequence). V lost 5 bases and J lost 8; bases outside the gene matches: 9. The CDR3 totals 14 residues. CDR3 sequence: CAWAPGQGGEKLFF. CDR3 coding DNA: TGTGCCTGGGCCCCGGGACAGGGAGGAGAAAAACTGTTTTTT.